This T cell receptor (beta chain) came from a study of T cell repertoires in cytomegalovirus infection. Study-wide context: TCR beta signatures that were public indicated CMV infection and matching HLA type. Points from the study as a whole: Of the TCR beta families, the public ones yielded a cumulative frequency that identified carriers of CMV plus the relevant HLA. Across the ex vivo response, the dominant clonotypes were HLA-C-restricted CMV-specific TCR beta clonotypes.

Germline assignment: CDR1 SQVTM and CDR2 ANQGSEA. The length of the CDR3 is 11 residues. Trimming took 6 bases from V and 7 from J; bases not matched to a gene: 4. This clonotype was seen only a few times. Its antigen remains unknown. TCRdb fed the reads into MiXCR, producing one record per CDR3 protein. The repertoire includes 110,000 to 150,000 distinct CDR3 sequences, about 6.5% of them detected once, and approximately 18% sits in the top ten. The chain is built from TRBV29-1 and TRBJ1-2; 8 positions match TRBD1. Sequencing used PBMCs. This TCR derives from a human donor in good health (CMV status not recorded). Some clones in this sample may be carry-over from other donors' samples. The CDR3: CSVGQGRGYTF. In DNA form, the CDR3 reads TGCAGCGTAGGACAGGGACGTGGCTACACCTTC.